This TCR beta chain stems from a study of identical twins. Study results and limitations: Partly confounded zero-insertion analyses could result from invariant MAIT and iNKT cells.

This clonotype was recorded a few times. Antigen unknown. With 4 bases clipped from V and 7 bases from J, the junction kept 19 bases outside the gene matches. The CDR3 extends over 18 amino acids. Per the germline V gene, CDR1 is SGHRS and CDR2 is YFSETQ. Healthy Caucasians made up all donors. TCRdb reprocessed the 5' RACE reads with MiXCR, giving one entry per CDR3 protein. The table shows around 550,000 distinct CDR3 sequences, with nearly 15% occurring only once. A further study also used this sample, focusing on yellow fever vaccine responses in identical twins. From that paper: A vaccine T cell response that seemed partly convergent and partly personalized was reported in twins.

The specimen sequenced was CD4+ T cells sorted from blood. V is TRBV5-1 and J is TRBJ2-1; 8 bases fit TRBD2. The receptor comes from a woman aged 18-30 years in good health. CDR3: CASSPPPRLAIMNNEQFF. Written as DNA, the CDR3 is TGCGCCAGCAGCCCGCCGCCCCGACTAGCGATTATGAATAATGAGCAGTTCTTC.